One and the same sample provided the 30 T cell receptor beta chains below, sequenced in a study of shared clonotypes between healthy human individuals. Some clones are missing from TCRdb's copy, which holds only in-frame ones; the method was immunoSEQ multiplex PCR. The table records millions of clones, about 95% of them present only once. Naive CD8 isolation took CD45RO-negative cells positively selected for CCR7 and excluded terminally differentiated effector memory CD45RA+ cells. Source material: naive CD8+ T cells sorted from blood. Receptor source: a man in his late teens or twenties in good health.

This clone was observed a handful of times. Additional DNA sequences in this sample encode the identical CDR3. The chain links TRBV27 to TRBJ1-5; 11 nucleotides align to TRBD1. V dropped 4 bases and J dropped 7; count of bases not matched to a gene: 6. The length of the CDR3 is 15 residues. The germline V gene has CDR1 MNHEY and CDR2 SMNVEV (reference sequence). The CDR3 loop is CASSSGQGAWQPQHF. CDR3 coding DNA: TGTGCCAGCAGTTCCGGACAGGGGGCTTGGCAGCCCCAGCATTTT.

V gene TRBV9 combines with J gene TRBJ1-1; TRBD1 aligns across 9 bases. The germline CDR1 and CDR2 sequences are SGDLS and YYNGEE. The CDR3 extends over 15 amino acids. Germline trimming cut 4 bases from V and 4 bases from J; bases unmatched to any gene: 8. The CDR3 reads CASSTDRGAFTEAFF. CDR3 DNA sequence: TGTGCCAGCAGCACGGACAGGGGAGCATTCACTGAAGCTTTCTTT.

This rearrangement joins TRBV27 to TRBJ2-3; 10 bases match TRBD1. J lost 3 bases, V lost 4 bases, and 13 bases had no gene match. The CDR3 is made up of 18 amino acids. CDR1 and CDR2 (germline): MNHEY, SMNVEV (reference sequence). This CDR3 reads CASSSTGPWTGGTDTQYF. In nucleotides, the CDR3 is TGTGCCAGCAGTTCTACGGGACCGTGGACAGGGGGGACAGATACGCAGTATTTT.

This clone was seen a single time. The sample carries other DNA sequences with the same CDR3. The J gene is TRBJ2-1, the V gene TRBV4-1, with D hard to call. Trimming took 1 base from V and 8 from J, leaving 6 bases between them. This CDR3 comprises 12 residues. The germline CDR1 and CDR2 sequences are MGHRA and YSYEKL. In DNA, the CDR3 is TGCGCCAGCAGCCAAGGTTGGGATGAGCAGTTCTTC. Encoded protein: CASSQGWDEQFF.

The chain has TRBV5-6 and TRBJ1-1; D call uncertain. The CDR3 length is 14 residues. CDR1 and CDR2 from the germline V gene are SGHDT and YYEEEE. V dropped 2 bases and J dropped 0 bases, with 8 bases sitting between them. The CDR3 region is CASSFTALNTEAFF. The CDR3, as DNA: TGTGCCAGCAGCTTCACGGCCCTGAACACTGAAGCTTTCTTT.

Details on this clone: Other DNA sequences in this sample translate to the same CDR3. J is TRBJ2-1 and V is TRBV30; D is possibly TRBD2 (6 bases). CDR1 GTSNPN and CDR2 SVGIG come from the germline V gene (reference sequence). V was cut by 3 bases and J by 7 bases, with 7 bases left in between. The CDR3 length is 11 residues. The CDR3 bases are TGTGCCTGGAGCGGAGGGAATGAGCAGTTCTTC. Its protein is CAWSGGNEQFF.

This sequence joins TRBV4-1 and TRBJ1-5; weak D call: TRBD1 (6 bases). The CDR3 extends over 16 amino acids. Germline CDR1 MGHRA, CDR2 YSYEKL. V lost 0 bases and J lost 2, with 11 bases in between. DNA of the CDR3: TGCGCCAGCAGCCAAGATTGGGCAGGGGGCAATCAGCCCCAGCATTTT. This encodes CASSQDWAGGNQPQHF.

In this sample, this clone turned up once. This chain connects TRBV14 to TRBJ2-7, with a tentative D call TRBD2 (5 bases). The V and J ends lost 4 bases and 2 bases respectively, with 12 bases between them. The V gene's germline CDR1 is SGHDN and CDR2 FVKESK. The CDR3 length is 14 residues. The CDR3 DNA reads TGTGCCAGCAGCCTTTCCTCGGAGGCCTACGAGCAGTACTTC. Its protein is CASSLSSEAYEQYF. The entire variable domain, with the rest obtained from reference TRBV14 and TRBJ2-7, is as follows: EAGVTQFPSHSVIEKGQTVTLRCDPISGHDNLYWYRRVMGKEIKFLLHFVKESKQDESGMPNNRFLAERTGGTYSTLKVQPAELEDSGVYFCASSLSSEAYEQYFGPGTRLTVT.

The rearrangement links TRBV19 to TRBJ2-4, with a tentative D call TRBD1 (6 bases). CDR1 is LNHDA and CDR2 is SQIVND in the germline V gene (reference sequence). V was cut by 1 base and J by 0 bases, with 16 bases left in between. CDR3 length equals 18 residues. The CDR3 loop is CASSIGGPSTLAKNIQYF. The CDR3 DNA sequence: TGTGCCAGTAGTATAGGGGGGCCCTCTACATTAGCCAAAAACATTCAGTACTTC.

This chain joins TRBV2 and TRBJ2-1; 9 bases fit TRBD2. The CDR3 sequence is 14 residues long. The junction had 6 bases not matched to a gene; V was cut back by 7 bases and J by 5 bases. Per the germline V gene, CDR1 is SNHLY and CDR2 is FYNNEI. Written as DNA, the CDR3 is TGTGCCAGCACCGCGGGAGGGGAGCACAATGAGCAGTTCTTC. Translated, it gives CASTAGGEHNEQFF.

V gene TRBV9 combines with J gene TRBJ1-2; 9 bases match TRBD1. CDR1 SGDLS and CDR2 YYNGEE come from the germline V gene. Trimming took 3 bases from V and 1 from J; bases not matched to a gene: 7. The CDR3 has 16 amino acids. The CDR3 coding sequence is TGTGCCAGCAGCGGGGCCGGGACAGGGTATAACTATGGCTACACCTTC. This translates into CASSGAGTGYNYGYTF.

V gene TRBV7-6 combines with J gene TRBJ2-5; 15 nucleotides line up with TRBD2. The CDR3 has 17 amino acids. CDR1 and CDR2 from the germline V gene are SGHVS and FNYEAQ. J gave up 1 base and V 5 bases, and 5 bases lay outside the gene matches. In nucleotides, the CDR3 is TGTGCCAGCAGCCCCCGGACTAGCGGGAGGGCCCAAGAGACCCAGTACTTC. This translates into CASSPRTSGRAQETQYF.

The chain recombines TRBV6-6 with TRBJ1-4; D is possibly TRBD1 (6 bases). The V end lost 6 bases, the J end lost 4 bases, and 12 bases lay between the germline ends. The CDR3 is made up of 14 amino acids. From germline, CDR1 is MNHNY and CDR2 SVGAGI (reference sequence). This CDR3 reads CASRIRGNNEKLFF. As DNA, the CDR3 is TGTGCCAGCAGGATCAGGGGTAATAATGAAAAACTGTTTTTT.

CDR3 region: CASSLLSSYNEQFF. CDR3 bases: TGTGCCAGCAGCTTACTAAGCTCCTACAATGAGCAGTTCTTC. The chain joins TRBV7-2 to TRBJ2-1; D unresolved. CDR3 length: 14 residues. Trimming removed 2 bases at V and 0 bases at J, with 5 bases between. From germline, CDR1 is SGHTA and CDR2 FQGNSA.

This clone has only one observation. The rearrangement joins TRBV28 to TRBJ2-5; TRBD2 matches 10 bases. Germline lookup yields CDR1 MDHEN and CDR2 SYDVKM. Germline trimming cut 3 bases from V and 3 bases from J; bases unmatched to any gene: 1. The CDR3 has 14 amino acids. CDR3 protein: CASSFSGGKETQYF. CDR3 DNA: TGTGCCAGCAGTTTTAGCGGGGGGAAAGAGACCCAGTACTTC.

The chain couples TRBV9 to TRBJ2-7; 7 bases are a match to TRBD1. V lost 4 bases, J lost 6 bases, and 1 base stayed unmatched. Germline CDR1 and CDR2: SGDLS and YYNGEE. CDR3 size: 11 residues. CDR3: CASSTGAEQYF. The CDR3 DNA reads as TGTGCCAGCAGCACAGGGGCCGAGCAGTACTTC.

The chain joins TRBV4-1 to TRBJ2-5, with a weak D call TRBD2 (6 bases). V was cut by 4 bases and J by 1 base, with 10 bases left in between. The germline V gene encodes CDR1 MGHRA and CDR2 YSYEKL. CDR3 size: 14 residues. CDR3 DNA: TGCGCCAGCAGCCCGGGACTGGGCCAAGAGACCCAGTACTTC. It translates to CASSPGLGQETQYF.

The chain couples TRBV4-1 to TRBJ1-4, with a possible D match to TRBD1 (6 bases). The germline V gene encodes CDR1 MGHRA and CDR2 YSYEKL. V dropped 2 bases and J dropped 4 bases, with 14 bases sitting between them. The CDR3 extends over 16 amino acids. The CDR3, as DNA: TGCGCCAGCAGCCAACAACAGGGAGGGAGTAATGAAAAACTGTTTTTT. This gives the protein CASSQQQGGSNEKLFF.

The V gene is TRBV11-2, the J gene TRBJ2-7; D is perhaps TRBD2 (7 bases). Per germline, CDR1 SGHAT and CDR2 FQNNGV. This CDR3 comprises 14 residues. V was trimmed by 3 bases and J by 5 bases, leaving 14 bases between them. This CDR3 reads CASSFVGGGDEQYF. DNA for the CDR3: TGTGCCAGCAGCTTCGTGGGAGGGGGAGACGAGCAGTACTTC.

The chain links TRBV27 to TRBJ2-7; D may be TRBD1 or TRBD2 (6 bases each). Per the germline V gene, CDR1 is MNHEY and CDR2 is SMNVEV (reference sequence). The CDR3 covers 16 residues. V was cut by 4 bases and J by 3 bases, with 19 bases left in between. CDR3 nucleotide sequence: TGTGCCAGCAGTTCCCTACGGGGGCCTTGGAACTACGAGCAGTACTTC. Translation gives CASSSLRGPWNYEQYF.

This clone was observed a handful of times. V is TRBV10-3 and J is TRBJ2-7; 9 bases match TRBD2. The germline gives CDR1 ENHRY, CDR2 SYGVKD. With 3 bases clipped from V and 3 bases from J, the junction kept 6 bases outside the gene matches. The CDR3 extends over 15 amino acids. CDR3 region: CAISDQASGNYEQYF. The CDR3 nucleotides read TGTGCCATCAGTGATCAGGCTAGCGGGAACTACGAGCAGTACTTC.

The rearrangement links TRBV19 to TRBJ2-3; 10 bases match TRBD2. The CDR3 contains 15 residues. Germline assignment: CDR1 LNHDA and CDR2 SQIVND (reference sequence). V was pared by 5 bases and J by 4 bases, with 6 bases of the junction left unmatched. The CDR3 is CASSSGTSVPDTQYF. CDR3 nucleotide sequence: TGTGCCAGTAGTTCCGGGACTAGCGTTCCAGATACGCAGTATTTT.

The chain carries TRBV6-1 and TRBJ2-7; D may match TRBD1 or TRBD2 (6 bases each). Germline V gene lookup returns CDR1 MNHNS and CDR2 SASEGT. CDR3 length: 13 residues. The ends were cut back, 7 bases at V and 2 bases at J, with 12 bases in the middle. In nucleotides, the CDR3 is TGTGCCAGCACTGGGGGGACAACCTACGAGCAGTACTTC. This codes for CASTGGTTYEQYF.

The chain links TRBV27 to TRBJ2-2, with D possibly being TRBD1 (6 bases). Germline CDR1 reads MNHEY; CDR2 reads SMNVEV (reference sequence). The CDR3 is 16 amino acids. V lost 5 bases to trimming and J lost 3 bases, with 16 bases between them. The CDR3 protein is CASSPAQGWDTGELFF. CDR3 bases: TGTGCCAGCAGTCCGGCACAGGGTTGGGACACCGGGGAGCTGTTTTTT.

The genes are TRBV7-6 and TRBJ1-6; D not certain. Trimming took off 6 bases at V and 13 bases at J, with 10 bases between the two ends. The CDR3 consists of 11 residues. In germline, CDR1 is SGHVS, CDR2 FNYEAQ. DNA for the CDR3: TGTGCCAGCAGTGAAGGCGGGCCCCTCCACTTT. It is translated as CASSEGGPLHF.

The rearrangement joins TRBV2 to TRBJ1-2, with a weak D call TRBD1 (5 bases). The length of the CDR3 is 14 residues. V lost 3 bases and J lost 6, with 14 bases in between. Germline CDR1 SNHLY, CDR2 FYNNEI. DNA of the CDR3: TGTGCCAGCAGTGATCGGCAGGGAAGGGATGGCTACACCTTC. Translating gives CASSDRQGRDGYTF.

CDR3 amino acids: CASSLSGRAVEQYF. CDR3 nucleotide sequence: TGTGCCAGCAGCCTGAGCGGGAGAGCCGTCGAGCAGTACTTC. The chain couples TRBV6-6 to TRBJ2-7, with TRBD2 identical over 8 bases. Germline V CDR1 and CDR2: MNHNY, SVGAGI (reference sequence). The trim removed 6 bases at V and 6 bases at J, leaving 10 bases unmatched. This CDR3 comprises 14 residues.

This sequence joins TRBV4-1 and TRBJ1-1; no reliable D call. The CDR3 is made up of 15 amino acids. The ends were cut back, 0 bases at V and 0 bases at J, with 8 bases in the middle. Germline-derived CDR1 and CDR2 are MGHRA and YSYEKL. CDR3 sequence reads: CASSQETLLNTEAFF. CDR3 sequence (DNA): TGCGCCAGCAGCCAAGAGACACTCCTGAACACTGAAGCTTTCTTT.

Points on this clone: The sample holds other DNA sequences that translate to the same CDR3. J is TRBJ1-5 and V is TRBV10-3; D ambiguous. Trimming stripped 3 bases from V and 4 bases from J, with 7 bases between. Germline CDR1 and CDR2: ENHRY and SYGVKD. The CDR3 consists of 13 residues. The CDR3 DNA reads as TGTGCCATCAGTGATGAGGGAAATCAGCCCCAGCATTTT. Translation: CAISDEGNQPQHF.

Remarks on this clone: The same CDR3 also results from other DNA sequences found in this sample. The CDR3 DNA sequence: TGTGCCAGCAGTTTAATGGCGGGGAACACTGAAGCTTTCTTT. Its protein is CASSLMAGNTEAFF. This chain connects TRBV27 to TRBJ1-1; D is unclear. The V gene lost 2 bases and the J gene lost 1 base, with 8 bases spanning the gap. CDR1 MNHEY and CDR2 SMNVEV come from the germline V gene (reference sequence). The length of the CDR3 is 14 residues.